This TCR beta chain derives from a study of molecular identifiers for immune sequencing clone quantification. Study details: RNA, taken in replicates from around 20,000 or 100,000 naive CD8 cells, was split five ways, with four sequenced.

TCRdb passed the PCR reads through MiXCR, listing each CDR3 protein once. Seen here are about 300,000 distinct CDR3 sequences, about 20% observed once, and the top ten hold 0.81%. Germline CDR1 is SQVTM and CDR2 is ANQGSEA. V gave up 7 bases and J gave up 5 bases, with 32 bases separating them. The CDR3 sequence is 18 residues long. The receptor was derived from a human donor in good health. Some libraries in this study had Jurkat cell RNA spiked in. The chain uses TRBV29-1 and TRBJ2-5; possibly TRBD2 for D (6 bases). What was sequenced was naive CD8+ T cells from blood, with Jurkat cell RNA spiked in. As to subset: FACS-sorted CD8+CD4-CCR7+CD45RA+ naive T cells. The CDR3 spells CSADAGSLPVAERETQYF. CDR3 bases: TGCAGCGCTGACGCGGGGTCCCTCCCCGTGGCCGAGAGGGAGACCCAGTACTTC.